The TCR beta chain described here comes from a study of cytomegalovirus exposure and HLA in healthy donors. Study-wide findings and caveats: Previously analyzed data showed that most TCR beta V segments were productive at a frequency of about 87% or about 30%. Rates of TCR association differed by HLA locus in a later analysis, with DRB1 highest and HLA-C lowest.

The germline V gene has CDR1 LNHDA and CDR2 SQIVND (reference sequence). This CDR3 is 14 amino acids long. Trimming removed 5 bases at V and 3 bases at J, with 10 bases between. This PCR relied on a set of 60 Vbeta primers and 13 Jbeta primers. The method was immunoSEQ multiplex PCR; TCRdb's version includes in-frame clones alone and lacks a portion of them. The repertoire holds 100,000 or so clones, with over 70% as singletons. With respect to this clone: What it binds is unknown.

This chain connects TRBV19 to TRBJ1-4; D may be TRBD1 (5 bases). The specimen was PBMCs. This clonotype was obtained from a male donor in good health and CMV-seronegative. The CDR3 DNA follows: TGTGCCAGTAGTCCAGGGTGGGCTAATGAAAAACTGTTTTTT. Its protein product is CASSPGWANEKLFF.